A selection of T cell receptor beta chains follows, all from one sample in a study of Ad26.COV2.S vaccination and SARS-CoV-2 variants. Profiled with immunoSEQ multiplex PCR; TCRdb holds only in-frame clones, not every one. The sample records around 420,000 clones, 88% being singletons. The input for sequencing was peripheral blood, taken in a trial of Ad26.COV2.S vaccine versus placebo. Receptors originate from a person between 18 and 65 years old who received the Ad26.COV2.S COVID-19 vaccine or a placebo. The CDR3 runs from the conserved cysteine through the conserved F or W. The D gene is left open where the match is weak. A clone size is listed for some rows: how often the clone was seen (once, few, many), or a class if it is expanded.

j_gene: TRBJ2-7
abundance: NA
d_gene: TRBD1
v_gene: TRBV15
CDR3aa: CATSRRFTGGLFSIRYEQYF
CDR3nt: TGTGCCACCAGCAGACGATTTACAGGGGGTCTTTTCTCAATACGCTACGAGCAGTACTTC

j_gene: TRBJ2-3
abundance: NA
d_gene: NA
v_gene: TRBV18
CDR3aa: CASSPPRVKAETSTDTQYF
CDR3nt: TGTGCCAGCTCACCACCCCGGGTGAAAGCGGAGACTAGCACAGATACGCAGTATTTT

j_gene: TRBJ2-4
abundance: NA
d_gene: TRBD1
v_gene: TRBV28
CDR3aa: CASSYQGARRGIQYF
CDR3nt: TGTGCCAGCAGTTACCAGGGGGCGCGAAGGGGCATTCAGTACTTC

j_gene: TRBJ1-5
abundance: NA
d_gene: TRBD1
v_gene: TRBV7-2
CDR3aa: CASSLHAGGNQPQHF
CDR3nt: TGTGCCAGCAGCTTACACGCAGGGGGAAATCAGCCCCAGCATTTT

j_gene: TRBJ2-7
abundance: NA
d_gene: NA
v_gene: TRBV10-3
CDR3aa: CATGLTGEQYF
CDR3nt: TGTGCCACCGGGTTAACGGGCGAGCAGTACTTC

j_gene: TRBJ1-2
abundance: once
d_gene: NA
v_gene: TRBV20-1
CDR3aa: CSASYRDYGYTF
CDR3nt: TGCAGTGCTAGTTACAGGGACTATGGCTACACCTTC

j_gene: TRBJ2-7
abundance: NA
d_gene: NA
v_gene: TRBV5-1
CDR3aa: CASSLSGEQYF
CDR3nt: TGCGCCAGCAGCTTATCCGGGGAGCAGTACTTC

j_gene: TRBJ2-1
abundance: NA
d_gene: NA
v_gene: TRBV12-5
CDR3aa: CASGFLPGTSTDEQFF
CDR3nt: TGTGCTAGTGGTTTCCTTCCCGGGACAAGCACGGATGAGCAGTTCTTC

j_gene: TRBJ2-2
abundance: NA
d_gene: NA
v_gene: TRBV18
CDR3aa: CASSLQTGELFF
CDR3nt: TGTGCCAGCTCACTACAGACCGGGGAGCTGTTTTTT

j_gene: TRBJ2-1
abundance: NA
d_gene: NA
v_gene: TRBV5-1
CDR3aa: CASSPPRGYNEQFF
CDR3nt: TGCGCCAGCAGCCCCCCCCGGGGGTACAATGAGCAGTTCTTC

j_gene: TRBJ2-2
abundance: NA
d_gene: NA
v_gene: TRBV24-1
CDR3aa: CATSDRQNTGELFF
CDR3nt: TGTGCCACCAGTGATCGACAGAACACCGGGGAGCTGTTTTTT

j_gene: TRBJ1-1
abundance: NA
d_gene: NA
v_gene: TRBV6-1
CDR3aa: CASSEAPGARTSKNTEAFF
CDR3nt: TGTGCCAGCAGTGAAGCCCCGGGAGCGCGAACATCGAAGAACACTGAAGCTTTCTTT

j_gene: TRBJ2-3
abundance: NA
d_gene: NA
v_gene: TRBV9
CDR3aa: CASSTISSPTDTQYF
CDR3nt: TGTGCCAGCAGCACGATTAGCTCCCCCACAGATACGCAGTATTTT

j_gene: TRBJ2-3
abundance: NA
d_gene: TRBD2
v_gene: TRBV7-6
CDR3aa: CASRYSGAADTQYF
CDR3nt: TGTGCCAGCAGGTACAGCGGGGCGGCAGATACGCAGTATTTT

j_gene: TRBJ2-6
abundance: once
d_gene: NA
v_gene: TRBV3-1/TRBV3-2
CDR3aa: CASSQGPMGRWSISGANVLTF
CDR3nt: TGTGCCAGCAGCCAAGGTCCCATGGGACGTTGGTCTATCTCTGGGGCCAACGTCCTGACTTTC

j_gene: TRBJ1-4
abundance: NA
d_gene: NA
v_gene: TRBV2
CDR3aa: CASSEQGRANEKLFF
CDR3nt: TGTGCCAGCAGTGAACAGGGTAGGGCTAATGAAAAACTGTTTTTT

j_gene: TRBJ2-2
abundance: NA
d_gene: NA
v_gene: TRBV5-6
CDR3aa: CASSPPGLGTGELFF
CDR3nt: TGTGCCAGCAGCCCCCCGGGGCTCGGAACCGGGGAGCTGTTTTTT

j_gene: TRBJ1-3
abundance: few
d_gene: NA
v_gene: TRBV5-6
CDR3aa: CASSPRDGNTIYF
CDR3nt: TGTGCCAGCAGCCCGCGTGATGGAAACACCATATATTTT

j_gene: TRBJ2-5
abundance: NA
d_gene: NA
v_gene: TRBV10-1
CDR3aa: CASSEGVSTQETQYF
CDR3nt: TGCGCCAGCAGTGAAGGGGTGTCGACACAAGAGACCCAGTACTTC

j_gene: TRBJ2-2
abundance: NA
d_gene: NA
v_gene: TRBV27
CDR3aa: CASSFDSYTGELFF
CDR3nt: TGTGCCAGCAGTTTTGACAGCTACACCGGGGAGCTGTTTTTT

j_gene: TRBJ2-1
abundance: NA
d_gene: TRBD1
v_gene: TRBV14
CDR3aa: CASSHYRDRGIFSYNEQFF
CDR3nt: TGTGCCAGCAGCCACTACCGGGACAGGGGCATATTCTCCTACAATGAGCAGTTCTTC

j_gene: TRBJ1-1
abundance: NA
d_gene: NA
v_gene: TRBV5-1
CDR3aa: CASSLGQGGTEAFF
CDR3nt: TGCGCCAGCAGCTTGGGTCAGGGAGGCACTGAAGCTTTCTTT

j_gene: TRBJ2-3
abundance: NA
d_gene: TRBD2
v_gene: TRBV5-1
CDR3aa: CASRRGTSGGSTDTQYF
CDR3nt: TGCGCCAGCCGCAGGGGGACTAGCGGGGGGAGCACAGATACGCAGTATTTT

j_gene: TRBJ2-1
abundance: NA
d_gene: TRBD2
v_gene: TRBV28
CDR3aa: CASSFRGGSYNEQFF
CDR3nt: TGTGCCAGCAGTTTTCGGGGGGGCTCCTACAATGAGCAGTTCTTC

j_gene: TRBJ1-3
abundance: NA
d_gene: TRBD1
v_gene: TRBV7-2
CDR3aa: CASSLTPPGQGGNTIYF
CDR3nt: TGTGCCAGCAGCTTAACGCCCCCTGGACAGGGAGGAAACACCATATATTTT

j_gene: TRBJ2-3
abundance: NA
d_gene: TRBD1
v_gene: TRBV19
CDR3aa: CASSWMGQFTDTQYF
CDR3nt: TGTGCCAGTAGTTGGATGGGACAGTTCACAGATACGCAGTATTTT

j_gene: TRBJ1-5
abundance: NA
d_gene: NA
v_gene: TRBV7-8
CDR3aa: CASSLASGRNNQPQHF
CDR3nt: TGTGCCAGCAGCTTAGCGTCGGGGAGGAACAATCAGCCCCAGCATTTT

j_gene: TRBJ2-3
abundance: NA
d_gene: NA
v_gene: TRBV10-2
CDR3aa: CASSELGASTDTQYF
CDR3nt: TGCGCCAGCAGTGAGCTGGGGGCTAGCACAGATACGCAGTATTTT

j_gene: TRBJ2-3
abundance: NA
d_gene: NA
v_gene: TRBV29-1
CDR3aa: CSVDVQLTQYF
CDR3nt: TGCAGCGTTGATGTACAGTTGACGCAGTATTTT

j_gene: TRBJ1-2
abundance: NA
d_gene: NA
v_gene: TRBV4-3
CDR3aa: CASSQDSRVYGYTF
CDR3nt: TGCGCCAGCAGCCAAGATTCCAGGGTCTATGGCTACACCTTC

j_gene: TRBJ2-6
abundance: once
d_gene: NA
v_gene: TRBV14
CDR3aa: CASSQDRTLISGANVLTF
CDR3nt: TGTGCCAGCAGCCAAGATAGGACTCTCATATCTGGGGCCAACGTCCTGACTTTC

j_gene: TRBJ2-7
abundance: NA
d_gene: NA
v_gene: TRBV20-1
CDR3aa: CSASGGRGNYEQYF
CDR3nt: TGCAGTGCTAGTGGCGGGCGGGGTAACTACGAGCAGTACTTC

j_gene: TRBJ2-7
abundance: NA
d_gene: TRBD2
v_gene: TRBV13
CDR3aa: CASSLGPSGGHLYEQYF
CDR3nt: TGTGCCAGCAGCTTAGGTCCCAGCGGGGGGCACCTCTACGAGCAGTACTTC

j_gene: TRBJ1-1
abundance: few
d_gene: TRBD1
v_gene: TRBV9
CDR3aa: CASSVGQGAVNTEAFF
CDR3nt: TGTGCCAGCAGCGTTGGACAGGGGGCGGTGAACACTGAAGCTTTCTTT

j_gene: TRBJ1-1
abundance: NA
d_gene: TRBD1
v_gene: TRBV10-1
CDR3aa: CASSGGDRGNTEAFF
CDR3nt: TGCGCCAGCAGTGGGGGGGACAGGGGCAACACTGAAGCTTTCTTT

j_gene: TRBJ2-5
abundance: NA
d_gene: NA
v_gene: TRBV29-1
CDR3aa: CSVIPWTSQETQYF
CDR3nt: TGCAGCGTCATACCATGGACGAGCCAAGAGACCCAGTACTTC

j_gene: TRBJ1-2
abundance: NA
d_gene: TRBD1
v_gene: TRBV28
CDR3aa: CASSADRGLIYGYTF
CDR3nt: TGTGCCAGCAGTGCAGACAGGGGGTTAATCTATGGCTACACCTTC